This TCR beta chain was sequenced in a study of blood T cell repertoires in COVID-19. Study-wide context: Italy, Spain and the United States were the sources of the convalescent and acute COVID-19 samples. Nucleic acid was either cDNA or gDNA, and it came from T cells, B-cell-depleted T cells, or PBMCs.

Trimming took 10 bases from V and 4 from J, leaving 19 bases between them. This CDR3 spans 14 amino acids. Germline V gene sequence: CDR1 MNHEY, CDR2 SVGAGI. In the authors' workflow: Reference gene primers were amplified, and this amplification served to estimate nucleated cell counts. Produced via immunoSEQ multiplex PCR; TCRdb's table is partial and in-frame only. V, J and clone size reflect that table, while D and trimming were determined from the DNA. The sample lists 110,000 or so clones; 85% were seen once. This sequence originates from a human donor in a cohort sampled during active COVID-19. Source material: peripheral blood. This chain links TRBV6-5 with TRBJ2-5; a weak D match, TRBD2 (5 bases). The CDR3 nucleotides read TGTGCCACCGCCCTGGGGAGCCGACGAGAGACCCAGTACTTC. This encodes CATALGSRRETQYF.